These 6 T cell receptor beta chains were all obtained from the same sample, sequenced in a study of T cell repertoires and HLA-DP antigens (dated by TCRdb to 2016 to 2018). The library was made by the immunoSEQ multiplex PCR assay. TCRdb carries this immuneACCESS record with in-frame sequences only. Its versions omit some clonotypes, under half of them owing to an unresolved V gene in the studies checked, with the rest unexplained. The sample yields around 100,000 clones; almost 95% were counted once. The ten largest clones capture more than 0.25% of the sample. No cognate antigen is known for these TCRs. The sequenced sample consisted of CD4+ T cells from PBMCs. Source of these receptors: a young woman in good health and CMV-seronegative.

This chain links TRBV19 with TRBJ1-1; the D gene is possibly TRBD1 (6 bases). The length of the CDR3 is 13 residues. The V end was cut by 7 bases, the J end by 1 base, with 10 bases between. CDR1 is LNHDA, CDR2 SQIVND, per germline (reference sequence). The CDR3 is CASNPTGNTEAFF. In DNA form, the CDR3 reads TGTGCCAGTAACCCGACAGGGAACACTGAAGCTTTCTTT. Full variable domain (remainder filled in from reference TRBV19 and TRBJ1-1): DGGITQSPKYLFRKEGQNVTLSCEQNLNHDAMYWYRQDPGQGLRLIYYSQIVNDFQKGDIAEGYSVSREKKESFPLTVTSAQKNPTAFYLCASNPTGNTEAFFGQGTRLTVV.

The J gene is TRBJ2-3, the V gene TRBV18, with 12 bases aligning to TRBD2. The CDR3 covers 16 residues. Germline V lookup: CDR1 KGHSH, CDR2 LQKENI. The J segment lost 3 bases and the V segment lost 6 bases, leaving 7 bases of the junction unmatched. The CDR3 DNA is TGTGCCAGCTCTCGATCGACTAGCGGGAGTACAGATACGCAGTATTTT. Translating gives CASSRSTSGSTDTQYF.

The genes are TRBV19 and TRBJ2-5; the match to TRBD2 covers 7 bases. Germline V lookup: CDR1 LNHDA, CDR2 SQIVND (reference sequence). The CDR3 loop spans 15 amino acids. V shed 4 bases and J 4 bases; nucleotides not matched to a gene: 9. The CDR3 spells CASSKAERGGETQYF. CDR3 coding DNA: TGTGCCAGTAGTAAGGCCGAGCGGGGCGGAGAGACCCAGTACTTC.

The V gene is TRBV28, the J gene TRBJ2-5; no definite D call. Deletions cut 6 bases from V and 0 bases from J, with 11 bases between. Germline V lookup: CDR1 MDHEN, CDR2 SYDVKM. The CDR3 length is 14 residues. Written as DNA, the CDR3 is TGTGCCAGCAGGGGAACGGTGTACCAAGAGACCCAGTACTTC. It specifies CASRGTVYQETQYF.

The chain combines TRBV27 with TRBJ2-3; D ambiguous. The germline V gene encodes CDR1 MNHEY and CDR2 SMNVEV (reference sequence). V was shortened by 6 bases and J by 0 bases, with 7 bases between the two germline ends. The CDR3 covers 13 residues. CDR3 amino acids: CASRRSSTDTQYF. In nucleotides, the CDR3 is TGTGCCAGCAGGCGGTCGAGCACAGATACGCAGTATTTT.

This clone was detected once. The V gene is TRBV4-1, the J gene TRBJ2-5; no definite D call. The germline V gene encodes CDR1 MGHRA and CDR2 YSYEKL. The V gene lost 7 bases and the J gene lost 1 base, with 16 bases spanning the gap. The CDR3 consists of 15 residues. The CDR3 region has the DNA TGCGCCAGCACGCCGGCGCCCAGCTTCCAAGAGACCCAGTACTTC. Translation gives CASTPAPSFQETQYF.